Listed below are T cell receptor beta chains from one sample, sequenced in a study of Graves' ophthalmopathy and Graves' hyperthyroidism. TCRdb re-called the multiplex PCR reads through MiXCR, storing one row per CDR3 protein. The sample comprises some 1.1 million distinct CDR3 sequences, 36% of which are singletons, and around 10% rests with the top ten. Source material: peripheral blood or thyroid tissue (not recorded which). These receptors were obtained from an adult man with Graves' hyperthyroidism. The CDR3 runs from the conserved cysteine through the conserved F or W. A D gene is named only where the DNA matches it firmly. Size values are once, few and many counts, or a class for expanded clones, and some rows have none.

clone_size j_call v_call d_call cdr3_aa cdr3_nt
few TRBJ2-2 TRBV5-1 NA CASSLRSGGRNTGELFF TGCGCCAGCAGCTTGAGAAGCGGAGGGAGGAACACCGGGGAGCTGTTTTTT
NA TRBJ2-5 TRBV7-7 NA CASSTQGLKETQYF TGTGCCAGCAGTACACAGGGTCTAAAAGAGACCCAGTACTTC
many TRBJ2-7 TRBV29-1 TRBD2 CSVSSGRADYEQYF TGCAGCGTTTCAAGCGGGAGGGCCGACTACGAGCAGTACTTC
many TRBJ1-2 TRBV2 TRBD1 CASSEVAGGLGYTF TGTGCCAGCAGTGAAGTGGCAGGGGGCCTAGGCTACACCTTC
many TRBJ1-3 TRBV7-9 NA CASSADSSGNTIYF TGTGCCAGCAGCGCGGACAGCTCTGGAAACACCATATATTTT
few TRBJ1-5 TRBV12-3/TRBV12-4 TRBD1 CASRTGTGVNQPQHF TGTGCCAGCAGGACCGGGACAGGGGTCAATCAGCCCCAGCATTTT
many TRBJ1-2 TRBV7-6 TRBD1 CASSFPGGYGYTF TGTGCCAGCAGCTTTCCAGGGGGCTATGGCTACACCTTC
many TRBJ1-6 TRBV20-1 NA CSATTGDRDSPLHF TGCAGTGCGACCACAGGCGACCGGGATTCACCCCTCCACTTT
few TRBJ2-5 TRBV29-1 TRBD1 CSATGDRGPETQYF TGCAGCGCTACAGGGGACAGGGGGCCAGAGACCCAGTACTTC
few TRBJ2-7 TRBV19 TRBD1 CASRRTGDYEQYF TGTGCCAGTAGGAGGACAGGGGACTACGAGCAGTACTTC
NA TRBJ1-4 TRBV10-2 TRBD1 CASSQDDQGANEKLFF TGTGCCAGCAGCCAAGATGACCAGGGGGCTAATGAAAAACTGTTTTTT
NA TRBJ2-5 TRBV7-8 NA CASSDHRGRAWETQYF TGTGCCAGCAGCGATCACAGGGGGAGGGCCTGGGAGACCCAGTACTTC
many TRBJ2-7 TRBV10-3 TRBD1 CAGRTGASSEQYF TGTGCCGGACGGACAGGGGCCTCGAGTGAGCAGTACTTC
once TRBJ2-5 TRBV20-1 NA CSASISLTAATQYF TGCAGTGCTAGTATATCGCTGACAGCCGCGACCCAGTACTTC
many TRBJ2-5 TRBV19 NA CASSKSGTPQETQYF TGTGCCAGTAGTAAGTCCGGGACCCCGCAAGAGACCCAGTACTTC
NA TRBJ2-7 TRBV5-4 NA CASSYDRLYEQYF TGTGCCAGCAGCTATGACAGGCTCTACGAGCAGTACTTC
few TRBJ1-1 TRBV7-9 NA CASSLYATKNTEAFF TGTGCCAGCAGCTTATATGCGACAAAGAACACTGAAGCTTTCTTT
NA TRBJ2-5 TRBV4-3 TRBD1 CASSQTGGVETQYF TGCGCCAGCAGTCAAACAGGGGGCGTGGAGACCCAGTACTTC
NA TRBJ1-1 TRBV20-1 NA CSARSSSIDITDTEAFF TGCAGTGCTAGATCCTCGTCGATAGACATAACTGATACTGAAGCTTTCTTT
NA TRBJ1-2 TRBV7-9 NA CASSPEAGYGYTF TGTGCCAGCAGCCCTGAAGCGGGGTACGGCTACACCTTC
NA TRBJ2-2 TRBV20-1 NA CSARENTRTGELFF TGCAGTGCTAGGGAGAATACGAGGACCGGGGAGCTGTTTTTT
NA TRBJ2-2 TRBV10-3 NA CAISPGQNTGELFF TGTGCCATCAGTCCGGGACAGAACACCGGGGAGCTGTTTTTT
few TRBJ2-7 TRBV20-1 TRBD2 CSARGNRDYKEVSYEQYF TGCAGTGCTAGAGGAAACCGGGACTACAAAGAAGTGTCCTACGAGCAGTACTTC
NA TRBJ2-7 TRBV9 NA CASSAGRGSGEQYF TGTGCCAGCAGCGCTGGCAGGGGTTCCGGCGAGCAGTACTTC
NA TRBJ1-5 TRBV25-1 NA CAWSVTDRNQPQHF TGTGCCTGGAGTGTTACGGACAGAAATCAGCCCCAGCATTTT
NA TRBJ2-7 TRBV29-1 NA CSVFGKSYEQYF TGCAGCGTTTTTGGGAAATCCTACGAGCAGTACTTC
few TRBJ1-6 TRBV5-4 TRBD1 CASSHPGTGRDSPLHF TGTGCCAGCAGTCACCCCGGGACAGGGCGCGATTCACCCCTCCACTTT
NA TRBJ2-7 TRBV6-4 TRBD2 CAAGVGGEQYF TGTGCCGCGGGAGTCGGAGGTGAGCAGTACTTC
many TRBJ2-7 TRBV6-5 TRBD1 CASSGTRGRSEQYF TGTGCCAGCAGTGGCACAAGGGGGCGGTCGGAGCAGTACTTC
many TRBJ2-5 TRBV7-2 TRBD2 CASSPSGIQETQYF TGTGCCAGCAGTCCCAGCGGGATACAAGAGACCCAGTACTTC
NA TRBJ2-5 TRBV15 NA CATSSVDPLVAETQYF TGTGCCACCAGCAGCGTGGACCCTCTGGTAGCAGAGACCCAGTACTTC
few TRBJ1-5 TRBV30 TRBD1 CAWSVTGAWPQHF TGTGCCTGGAGTGTAACAGGGGCTTGGCCCCAGCATTTT
NA TRBJ1-2 TRBV13 NA CASSFDTGPERLYGYTF TGTGCCAGCAGCTTTGATACGGGGCCTGAACGGCTCTATGGCTACACCTTC
NA TRBJ2-2 TRBV5-1 NA CASSLDGFSGELFF TGCGCCAGCAGCTTGGACGGTTTCTCCGGGGAGCTGTTTTTT
NA TRBJ2-2 TRBV20-1 NA CSARDGVRDPPKNTGELFF TGCAGTGCTAGAGATGGGGTCAGGGATCCCCCTAAGAACACCGGGGAGCTGTTTTTT
many TRBJ1-2 TRBV12-3/TRBV12-4 TRBD1 CASSKDRGIGYGYTF TGTGCCAGCAGCAAGGACAGGGGTATTGGCTATGGCTACACCTTC